The 22 T cell receptor beta chains presented below share a single source sample, sequenced in a study of cytomegalovirus exposure and HLA in healthy donors. The data were produced by immunoSEQ multiplex PCR, yet TCRdb's version contains in-frame clones alone and is incomplete. Among some 260,000 clones listed, around 91% were seen once. Sequencing input: PBMCs. The receptors here all came from a woman in her twenties or thirties in good health and CMV-seronegative.

The chain links TRBV7-3 to TRBJ2-1; 7 bases align to TRBD2. J lost 5 bases, V lost 6 bases, and 10 bases had no gene match. The CDR3 sequence is 15 residues long. Germline CDR1 reads SGHTA; CDR2 reads FQGTGA. The CDR3 protein is CASSPSGKLNNEQFF. Here the CDR3 DNA reads TGTGCCAGCAGTCCCAGCGGGAAGTTAAACAATGAGCAGTTCTTC.

V is TRBV4-3 and J is TRBJ2-3, with 9 bases matching TRBD1. The CDR3 length is 16 residues. With V trimmed by 2 bases and J by 1 base, 4 bases remained unmatched. The germline V gene encodes CDR1 LGHNA and CDR2 YSLEER. This CDR3 is CASSQQQGAGTDTQYF. The CDR3 DNA reads TGCGCCAGCAGCCAACAACAGGGGGCCGGCACAGATACGCAGTATTTT.

The chain has TRBV27 and TRBJ2-7; D gene uncertain. Germline loops: CDR1 MNHEY, CDR2 SMNVEV (reference sequence). Trimming stripped 3 bases from V and 3 bases from J, with 12 bases between. CDR3 length: 14 residues. The DNA of the CDR3 is TGTGCCAGCAGTTTCGAGACGGGTAGCTACGAGCAGTACTTC. It yields the protein CASSFETGSYEQYF.

Points on this clone: This sample includes further DNA sequences coding for the same CDR3. The rearrangement joins TRBV27 to TRBJ2-7; D might be TRBD1 or TRBD2, each matching 5 bases. CDR3 length equals 13 residues. The V end was cut by 0 bases, the J end by 2 bases, with 5 bases between. The germline CDR1 and CDR2 sequences are MNHEY and SMNVEV (reference sequence). CDR3 sequence reads: CASSLSGPYEQYF. DNA of the CDR3: TGTGCCAGCAGTTTATCGGGACCCTACGAGCAGTACTTC.

This chain uses TRBV7-9 with TRBJ2-3, with TRBD2 identical over 12 bases. Germline V CDR1 and CDR2: SEHNR, FQNEAQ (reference sequence). With 5 bases clipped from V and 0 bases from J, the junction kept 6 bases outside the gene matches. The CDR3 covers 17 residues. The CDR3 loop reads CASSNGLAGMSTDTQYF. The CDR3 DNA reads TGTGCCAGCAGCAATGGACTAGCGGGAATGAGCACAGATACGCAGTATTTT. Complete variable domain (other parts from reference TRBV7-9 and TRBJ2-3): DTGVSQNPRHKITKRGQNVTFRCDPISEHNRLYWYRQTLGQGPEFLTYFQNEAQLEKSRLLSDRFSAERPKGSFSTLEIQRTEQGDSAMYLCASSNGLAGMSTDTQYFGPGTRLTVL.

V is TRBV28 and J is TRBJ2-7; TRBD1 matches at 10 bases. The CDR3 sequence is 14 residues long. Germline CDR1 and CDR2: MDHEN and SYDVKM. V lost 5 bases to trimming and J lost 5 bases; unmatched junction nucleotides: 6. Here the CDR3 DNA reads TGTGCCAGCAGTGCGACAGGGGGCGAAAACGAGCAGTACTTC. This gives the protein CASSATGGENEQYF.

The rearrangement joins TRBV19 to TRBJ2-2; TRBD2 matches 11 bases. The J segment lost 6 bases and the V segment lost 4 bases, leaving 7 bases of the junction unmatched. Looked up from germline, CDR1 is LNHDA and CDR2 is SQIVND (reference sequence). This CDR3 region has 16 residues. The DNA of the CDR3 is TGTGCCAGTAGTACCATAGCGGGAGGGCCCCCCGGGGAGCTGTTTTTT. It codes for CASSTIAGGPPGELFF.

V and J are TRBV7-2 and TRBJ2-7, with D perhaps matching TRBD1 or TRBD2 (5 bases each). V gave up 1 base and J gave up 4 bases, with 14 bases separating them. The CDR3 length is 15 residues. Looked up from germline, CDR1 is SGHTA and CDR2 is FQGNSA. Written as DNA, the CDR3 is TGTGCCAGCAGCTTAGACTGGGGGATCCCGTACGAGCAGTACTTC. It is translated as CASSLDWGIPYEQYF.

V usage is TRBV11-2 and J usage is TRBJ2-6; TRBD2 might be the D (5 bases). Looked up from germline, CDR1 is SGHAT and CDR2 is FQNNGV. Trimming cost V 5 bases and J 1 base, with 9 bases left between them. The CDR3 runs to 15 residues. The CDR3 protein is CASSRTGSGANVLTF. CDR3 sequence (DNA): TGTGCCAGCAGCCGGACGGGATCTGGGGCCAACGTCCTGACTTTC. The complete variable domain, with remaining parts taken from reference TRBV11-2 and TRBJ2-6, reads EAGVAQSPRYKIIEKRQSVAFWCNPISGHATLYWYQQILGQGPKLLIQFQNNGVVDDSQLPKDRFSAERLKGVDSTLKIQPAKLEDSAVYLCASSRTGSGANVLTFGAGSRLTVL.

The sample holds one count of this clone. The V call is TRBV30, the J call TRBJ2-7, with TRBD2 matching 8 bases. With V trimmed by 3 bases and J by 4 bases, 11 bases remained unmatched. The CDR3 runs 15 residues. In germline, CDR1 is GTSNPN, CDR2 SVGIG (reference sequence). The CDR3 loop reads CAWSQRTSLGYEQYF. CDR3 coding DNA: TGTGCCTGGAGCCAGCGGACTAGCTTGGGATACGAGCAGTACTTC.

This chain joins TRBV19 and TRBJ1-5; D is unresolved. Per germline, CDR1 LNHDA and CDR2 SQIVND (reference sequence). Between the trimmed V and J ends, which lost 7 bases and 1 base, there was a span of 8 bases. The CDR3 length is 13 residues. The CDR3 DNA reads TGTGCCAGTAAGGTAGGGAGCAATCAGCCCCAGCATTTT. Translated, it gives CASKVGSNQPQHF.

The chain is built from TRBV29-1 and TRBJ2-3; 7 bases line up with TRBD2. V lost 4 bases, J lost 3 bases, and 7 bases stayed unmatched. This CDR3 spans 14 amino acids. Per the germline V gene, CDR1 is SQVTM and CDR2 is ANQGSEA. CDR3 bases: TGCAGCGTTGGTGAGGGAGGGCCGACAGATACGCAGTATTTT. It translates to CSVGEGGPTDTQYF.

This chain links TRBV5-1 with TRBJ2-1; 11 nucleotides line up with TRBD2. The V segment lost 6 bases and the J segment 5 bases; nucleotides outside the gene matches: 4. The CDR3 is made up of 14 amino acids. Germline V CDR1 and CDR2: SGHRS, YFSETQ. The CDR3 is CASKILAGDNEQFF. The DNA of the CDR3 is TGCGCCAGCAAGATACTAGCGGGGGACAATGAGCAGTTCTTC.

The chain uses TRBV7-2 and TRBJ1-5; 8 bases fit TRBD1. The CDR3 runs 14 residues. Unmatched junction bases numbered 2, after V lost 4 bases and J lost 3 bases. Germline CDR1 reads SGHTA; CDR2 reads FQGNSA. The CDR3 nucleotides read TGTGCCAGCAGCTCGACAGGGGTCAATCAGCCCCAGCATTTT. Encoded protein: CASSSTGVNQPQHF.

The V call is TRBV6-1, the J call TRBJ2-2, with D unresolved. Per the germline V gene, CDR1 is MNHNS and CDR2 is SASEGT. V was shortened by 5 bases and J by 3 bases, with 10 bases between the two germline ends. The CDR3 length is 14 residues. The CDR3 sequence is CASSPGPHTGELFF. As DNA, the CDR3 is TGTGCCAGCAGTCCCGGACCCCACACCGGGGAGCTGTTTTTT.

CDR3 amino acids: CASSQEAWDTQYF. The CDR3 DNA reads TGTGCCAGCAGCCAAGAGGCGTGGGATACGCAGTATTTT. The genes are TRBV7-2 and TRBJ2-3; D is uncertain. From germline, CDR1 is SGHTA and CDR2 FQGNSA. V lost 5 bases, J lost 6 bases, and 12 bases lay in between. The length of the CDR3 is 13 residues.

This clone is a singleton in its sample. The chain employs TRBV11-2 and TRBJ1-2; D is perhaps TRBD1 (5 bases). The V end was cut by 0 bases, the J end by 4 bases, with 12 bases between. Germline values: CDR1 SGHAT, CDR2 FQNNGV. The CDR3 has 15 amino acids. The CDR3 here is CASSLEAGGGYGYTF. The CDR3 region has the DNA TGTGCCAGCAGCTTAGAGGCGGGGGGTGGCTATGGCTACACCTTC.

The CDR3 DNA reads TGTGCCAGCAGTTCCCTCCTCACAGATACGCAGTATTTT. The encoded protein is CASSSLLTDTQYF. The J gene is TRBJ2-3, the V gene TRBV27; no definite D call. This CDR3 has 13 amino acids. Trimming shortened V by 4 bases and J by 2 bases, and 7 bases separated the two germline ends. Germline V gene lookup returns CDR1 MNHEY and CDR2 SMNVEV (reference sequence).

V and J are TRBV2 and TRBJ2-3; D tentatively fits TRBD1 or TRBD2 (5 bases each). CDR1 and CDR2 from the germline V gene are SNHLY and FYNNEI. The CDR3 spans 15 residues. V gave up 6 bases and J gave up 5 bases, with 18 bases separating them. The CDR3 DNA is TGTGCCAGCAGGTTATACGAGGGGCACCGAGATACGCAGTATTTT. Translating it yields CASRLYEGHRDTQYF.

This clone was counted a single time. The CDR3 nucleotides read TGTGCCAGCAGGGACAGGGTCGGCACAGATACGCAGTATTTT. It is translated as CASRDRVGTDTQYF. The chain recombines TRBV27 with TRBJ2-3; 8 positions agree with TRBD1. Germline V lookup: CDR1 MNHEY, CDR2 SMNVEV (reference sequence). The CDR3 contains 14 residues. The V segment lost 6 bases and the J segment 1 base; nucleotides outside the gene matches: 3.

The chain links TRBV5-1 to TRBJ1-4; D is unresolved. Germline values: CDR1 SGHRS, CDR2 YFSETQ. V was pared by 4 bases and J by 4 bases, with 17 bases between. This CDR3 is 16 amino acids long. CDR3 in DNA: TGCGCCAGCAGCCCCAACCCCCGGTATCATAATGAAAAACTGTTTTTT. Its protein product is CASSPNPRYHNEKLFF.

This chain joins TRBV30 and TRBJ2-5; TRBD2 aligns across 9 bases. Germline CDR1 and CDR2: GTSNPN and SVGIG (reference sequence). The V gene end was trimmed by 2 bases and the J gene end by 4 bases; junction bases not matched to a gene: 8. The CDR3 loop spans 15 amino acids. The CDR3 is CAWSLAGGFGETQYF. CDR3 bases: TGTGCCTGGAGTTTGGCGGGAGGGTTTGGAGAGACCCAGTACTTC.